Each of the 12 T cell receptor beta chains below was sequenced from the same sample in a study of CD8 T cells in ankylosing spondylitis. MiXCR was run by TCRdb on the 5' RACE reads, yielding one entry per CDR3 protein. The table lists around 150,000 distinct CDR3 sequences, roughly a third of them singletons. Sequenced: synovial fluid, either unsorted or a sorted T cell fraction (not recorded which). These TCRs come from a male donor with ankylosing spondylitis.

In DNA form, the CDR3 reads TGCAGTGCTTGGACAGGAGAGACCCAGTACTTC. Translating gives CSAWTGETQYF. This chain joins TRBV20-1 and TRBJ2-5, with 7 bases that match TRBD1. CDR3 size: 11 residues. V lost 5 bases, J lost 4 bases, and 1 base stayed unmatched. Germline V gene sequence: CDR1 DFQATT, CDR2 SNEGSKA (reference sequence).

The sample holds many counts of this clonotype. The rearrangement uses TRBV5-1 and TRBJ1-2; maybe TRBD1 (5 bases). Per germline, CDR1 SGHRS and CDR2 YFSETQ. The V end was cut by 0 bases, the J end by 2 bases, with 8 bases between. This CDR3 is 14 amino acids long. As DNA, the CDR3 is TGCGCCAGCAGCTTGGGGGGCGAAAACTATGGCTACACCTTC. Its translation is CASSLGGENYGYTF.

V gene TRBV12-3 or TRBV12-4 combines with J gene TRBJ1-1; unclear D gene. This CDR3 contains 13 residues. V lost 6 bases, J lost 1 base, and 9 bases lay in between. The CDR3 DNA reads TGTGCCAGCAGCTGGACGGAGAACACTGAAGCTTTCTTT. This gives the protein CASSWTENTEAFF.

This clonotype was detected only a few times. This chain uses TRBV5-1 with TRBJ2-1; TRBD2 is a possible D gene (6 bases). Trimming removed 5 bases at V and 5 bases at J, with 14 bases between. The germline CDR1 and CDR2 sequences are SGHRS and YFSETQ. The CDR3 consists of 14 residues. The CDR3 bases are TGCGCCAGCAGTTTCGGGAGAATCGACAATGAGCAGTTCTTC. Translated: CASSFGRIDNEQFF.

The CDR3 loop is CASSGTAWGYTF. CDR3 nucleotide sequence: TGTGCCAGCAGTGGGACAGCTTGGGGCTACACCTTC. The chain carries TRBV2 and TRBJ1-2, with D possibly TRBD1 on 6 matching bases. This CDR3 is built from 12 residues. V was shortened by 4 bases and J by 8 bases, with 11 bases between the two germline ends. The germline gives CDR1 SNHLY, CDR2 FYNNEI.

The J gene is TRBJ1-1, the V gene TRBV7-2; D uncertain. This CDR3 has 14 amino acids. V lost 1 base and J 5 bases, leaving 11 bases between the germline ends. Germline V gene sequence: CDR1 SGHTA, CDR2 FQGNSA. CDR3 loop: CASSLVRVGTEAFF. CDR3 DNA sequence: TGTGCCAGCAGCTTAGTAAGGGTTGGAACTGAAGCTTTCTTT. Complete variable domain (other parts from reference TRBV7-2 and TRBJ1-1): GAGVSQSPSNKVTEKGKDVELRCDPISGHTALYWYRQSLGQGLEFLIYFQGNSAPDKSGLPSDRFSAERTGGSVSTLTIQRTQQEDSAVYLCASSLVRVGTEAFFGQGTRLTVV.

This clonotype was seen repeatedly, ten times or more. The chain carries TRBV29-1 and TRBJ1-2; D gene uncertain. Germline values: CDR1 SQVTM, CDR2 ANQGSEA. V shed 6 bases and J shed 8 bases, with 16 bases lying between them. The CDR3 is 12 residues long. The CDR3 region is CSVEDGNKGYTF. In DNA form, the CDR3 reads TGCAGCGTCGAGGACGGGAATAAGGGCTACACCTTC.

This clonotype was recorded at least ten times. This chain links TRBV7-2 with TRBJ2-7, with unresolved D. Deletions cut 5 bases from V and 4 bases from J, with 9 bases between. The CDR3 is 12 amino acids. Germline CDR1 and CDR2: SGHTA and FQGNSA. The CDR3 nucleotides are TGTGCCAGCAGCACCTACGGTTACGAGCAGTACTTC. Translation: CASSTYGYEQYF.

CDR3 in DNA: TGCAACACGTTGCAGGGGGACGGTACGCAGTATTTT. Amino acid sequence: CNTLQGDGTQYF. V usage is TRBV29-1 and J usage is TRBJ2-3; 7 nucleotides match TRBD1. CDR3 length: 12 amino acids. Germline V gives CDR1 SQVTM, CDR2 ANQGSEA.

As concerns this clonotype: The junction and the germline gene differ at one end; a read error may be behind it. The gene calls are TRBV7-2 and TRBJ2-1; D may be TRBD1 (6 bases). CDR3 length: 13 amino acids. CDR1 is SGHTA, CDR2 FQGNSA, per germline. The CDR3 loop is CASSLGGSNEHFF. The CDR3 region has the DNA TGTGCCAGCAGCCTAGGGGGTAGCAATGAGCATTTCTTC.

The J gene is TRBJ1-6, the V gene TRBV5-1, with 7 positions matching TRBD1. CDR1 and CDR2 from the germline V gene are SGHRS and YFSETQ. CDR3 length: 16 residues. With V trimmed by 2 bases and J by 4 bases, 6 bases remained unmatched. In nucleotides, the CDR3 is TGCGCCAGCAGCTTAGACCCACAGGGGTATAATTCACCCCTCCACTTT. Its protein is CASSLDPQGYNSPLHF.

The V call is TRBV7-2, the J call TRBJ1-1; maybe TRBD1 (5 bases). V was pared by 4 bases and J by 4 bases, with 19 bases between. The CDR3 is 16 amino acids. Germline V gene sequence: CDR1 SGHTA, CDR2 FQGNSA. In DNA form, the CDR3 reads TGTGCCAGCAGCTCCCACGGGGCAGGGAGTGGCACTGAAGCTTTCTTT. Amino acid sequence: CASSSHGAGSGTEAFF. Complete variable domain (other parts from reference TRBV7-2 and TRBJ1-1): GAGVSQSPSNKVTEKGKDVELRCDPISGHTALYWYRQSLGQGLEFLIYFQGNSAPDKSGLPSDRFSAERTGGSVSTLTIQRTQQEDSAVYLCASSSHGAGSGTEAFFGQGTRLTVV.